This T cell receptor beta chain was observed in a study of cytomegalovirus exposure and HLA in healthy donors. The trim removed 5 bases at V and 4 bases at J, leaving 13 bases unmatched. This CDR3 spans 17 amino acids. Germline V gives CDR1 SGHVS, CDR2 FQNEAQ. Comments on this clone: Its antigen is currently unknown.

Overall study results and limits: In a later analysis, V- and J-gene trimming of beta chains associated with a DCLRE1C missense variant, replicated independently. Indistinguishable V segments, including TRBV6-2 and TRBV6-3, were excluded.

The PCR was carried out with 60 Vbeta primers and 13 Jbeta primers. The method was immunoSEQ multiplex PCR; TCRdb's version includes in-frame clones alone and lacks a portion of them. The sample records 120,000 or so clones, over 70% being singletons. This receptor was taken from a man aged 18 to 29 in good health and CMV-seropositive. The chain combines TRBV7-8 with TRBJ2-3, with TRBD2 identical over 9 bases. The sequencing sample was made of PBMCs. The CDR3 DNA is TGTGCCAGCAGCCTTGCAGGGGGTAGCGGGGGAGCAGATACGCAGTATTTT. Translation: CASSLAGGSGGADTQYF.